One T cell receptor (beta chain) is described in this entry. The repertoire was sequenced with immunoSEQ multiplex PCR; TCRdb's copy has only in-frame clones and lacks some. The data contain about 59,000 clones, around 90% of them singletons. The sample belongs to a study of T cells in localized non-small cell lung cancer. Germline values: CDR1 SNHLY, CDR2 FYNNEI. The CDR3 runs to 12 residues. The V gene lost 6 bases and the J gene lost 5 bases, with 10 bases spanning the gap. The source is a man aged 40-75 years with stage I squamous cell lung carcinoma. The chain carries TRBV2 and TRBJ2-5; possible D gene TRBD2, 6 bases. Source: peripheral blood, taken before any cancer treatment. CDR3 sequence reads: CASRAEGETQYF. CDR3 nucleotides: TGTGCCAGCAGGGCGGAGGGGGAGACCCAGTACTTC. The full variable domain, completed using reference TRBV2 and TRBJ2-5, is EPEVTQTPSHQVTQMGQEVILRCVPISNHLYFYWYRQILGQKVEFLVSFYNNEISEKSEIFDDQFSVERPDGSNFTLKIRSTKLEDSAMYFCASRAEGETQYFGPGTRLLVL.